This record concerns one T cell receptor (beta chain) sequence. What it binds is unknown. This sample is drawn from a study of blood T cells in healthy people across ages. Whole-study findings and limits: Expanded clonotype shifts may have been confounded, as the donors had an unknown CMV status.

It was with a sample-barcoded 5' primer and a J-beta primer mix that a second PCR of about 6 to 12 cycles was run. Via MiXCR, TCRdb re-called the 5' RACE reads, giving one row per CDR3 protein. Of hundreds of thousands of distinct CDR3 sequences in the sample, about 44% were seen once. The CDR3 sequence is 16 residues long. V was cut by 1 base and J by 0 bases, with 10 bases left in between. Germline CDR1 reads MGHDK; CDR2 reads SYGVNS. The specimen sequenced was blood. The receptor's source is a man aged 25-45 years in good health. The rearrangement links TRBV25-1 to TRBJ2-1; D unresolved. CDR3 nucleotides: TGTGCCAGCAGTGAATCCCGGCGGAGCTCCTACAATGAGCAGTTCTTC. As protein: CASSESRRSSYNEQFF.